This T cell receptor (beta chain) was recovered during a study of post-analysis software for immune sequencing data. This clonotype came up many times. Its antigen is unidentified. The TCR beta cDNA libraries contained unique molecular identifiers. Once 1 to 10 million T cells were used, about half a million cDNA molecules resulted. TCRdb itself ran the PCR reads through MiXCR, one entry per CDR3 protein. The table records 350,000 to 500,000 distinct CDR3 sequences, approximately 37% of them present only once. Findings and caveats of the study: With TRBV5-6, TRBV5-1 and TRBV20-1 included, about five TRBV segments were more frequent in patients than in controls.

The CDR3 is 13 residues long. V lost 6 bases, J lost 2 bases, and 11 bases lay in between. Germline loops: CDR1 MDHEN, CDR2 SYDVKM. The sequenced sample consisted of blood. The receptor was derived from a girl aged 2-10 years with multiple sclerosis. This chain uses TRBV28 with TRBJ2-7, with D unresolved. CDR3 nucleotides: TGTGCCAGCAGCTCTGACATACCCTACGAGCAGTACTTC. Protein product: CASSSDIPYEQYF.